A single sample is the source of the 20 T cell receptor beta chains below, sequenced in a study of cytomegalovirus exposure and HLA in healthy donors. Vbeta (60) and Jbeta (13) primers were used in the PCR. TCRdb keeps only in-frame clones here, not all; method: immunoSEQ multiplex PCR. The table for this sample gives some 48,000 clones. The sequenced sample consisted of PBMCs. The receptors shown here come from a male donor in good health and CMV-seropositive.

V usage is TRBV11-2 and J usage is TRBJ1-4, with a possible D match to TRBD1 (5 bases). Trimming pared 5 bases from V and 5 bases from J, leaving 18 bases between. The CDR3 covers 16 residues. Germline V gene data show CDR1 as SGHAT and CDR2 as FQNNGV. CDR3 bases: TGTGCCAGCAGCCGAGCGGGAGGAAAGGGGAATGAAAAACTGTTTTTT. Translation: CASSRAGGKGNEKLFF.

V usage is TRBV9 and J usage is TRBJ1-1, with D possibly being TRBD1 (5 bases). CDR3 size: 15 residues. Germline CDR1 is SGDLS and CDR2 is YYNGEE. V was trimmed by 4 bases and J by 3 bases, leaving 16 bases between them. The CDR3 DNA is TGTGCCAGCAGCCCAACAGGACCGGGGGACACTGAAGCTTTCTTT. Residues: CASSPTGPGDTEAFF.

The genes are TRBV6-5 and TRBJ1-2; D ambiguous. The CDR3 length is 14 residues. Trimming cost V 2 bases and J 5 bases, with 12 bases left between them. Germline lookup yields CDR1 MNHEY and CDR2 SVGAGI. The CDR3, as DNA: TGTGCCAGCAGTTACAGTTCCGGGTCTTATGGCTACACCTTC. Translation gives CASSYSSGSYGYTF.

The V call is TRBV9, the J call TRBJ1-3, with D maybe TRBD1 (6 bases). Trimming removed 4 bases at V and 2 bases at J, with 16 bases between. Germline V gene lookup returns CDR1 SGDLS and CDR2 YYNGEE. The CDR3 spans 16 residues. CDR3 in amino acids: CASSPRRGGTGNTIYF. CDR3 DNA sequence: TGTGCCAGCAGCCCCCGGAGGGGGGGCACTGGAAACACCATATATTTT.

The CDR3 nucleotides read TGTGCCAGCACGGCGGCACACGACACTGAAGCTTTCTTT. This sequence encodes CASTAAHDTEAFF. The chain employs TRBV9 and TRBJ1-1; D ambiguous. From germline, CDR1 is SGDLS and CDR2 YYNGEE. CDR3 size: 13 residues. Deletions cut 6 bases from V and 3 bases from J, with 12 bases between.

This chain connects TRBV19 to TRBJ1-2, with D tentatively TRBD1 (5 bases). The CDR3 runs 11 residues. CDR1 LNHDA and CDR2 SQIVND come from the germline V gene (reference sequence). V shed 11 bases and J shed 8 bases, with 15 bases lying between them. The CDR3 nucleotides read TGTGCCCTCAGGCGGGGGGACGGCTACACCTTC. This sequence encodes CALRRGDGYTF.

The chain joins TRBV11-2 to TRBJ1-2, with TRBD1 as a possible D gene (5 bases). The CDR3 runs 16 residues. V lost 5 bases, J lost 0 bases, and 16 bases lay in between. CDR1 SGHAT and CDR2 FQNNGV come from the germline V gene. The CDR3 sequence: CASSPIRGVPNYGYTF. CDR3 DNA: TGTGCCAGCAGCCCAATACGGGGGGTACCTAACTATGGCTACACCTTC.

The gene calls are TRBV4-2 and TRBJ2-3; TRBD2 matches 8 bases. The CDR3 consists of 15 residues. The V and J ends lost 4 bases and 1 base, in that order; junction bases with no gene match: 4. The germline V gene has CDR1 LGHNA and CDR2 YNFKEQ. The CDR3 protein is CASSPQAGGTDTQYF. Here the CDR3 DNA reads TGTGCCAGCAGCCCCCAAGCGGGGGGCACAGATACGCAGTATTTT.

This chain's CDR3 is CAISESGGNQPQHF. CDR3 nucleotide sequence: TGTGCCATCAGTGAGTCTGGAGGAAATCAGCCCCAGCATTTT. The chain joins TRBV10-3 to TRBJ1-5; D is unresolved. The V end lost 0 bases, the J end lost 4 bases, and 7 bases lay between the germline ends. The CDR3 covers 14 residues. Looked up from germline, CDR1 is ENHRY and CDR2 is SYGVKD.

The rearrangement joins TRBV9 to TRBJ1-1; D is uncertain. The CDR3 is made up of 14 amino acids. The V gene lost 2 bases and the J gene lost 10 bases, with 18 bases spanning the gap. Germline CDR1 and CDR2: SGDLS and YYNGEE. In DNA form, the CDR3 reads TGTGCCAGCAGCGTGGACTCACGGGGTCTGGGAGCTTTCTTT. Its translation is CASSVDSRGLGAFF.

The CDR3 DNA is TGCGCCAGCTATAGCGGGGGGTTCCCCTACGAGCAGTACTTC. Protein: CASYSGGFPYEQYF. V and J are TRBV5-1 and TRBJ2-7, with 10 bases fitting TRBD2. This CDR3 has 14 amino acids. V was clipped by 7 bases and J by 2 bases; unmatched bases: 6. In germline, CDR1 is SGHRS, CDR2 YFSETQ.

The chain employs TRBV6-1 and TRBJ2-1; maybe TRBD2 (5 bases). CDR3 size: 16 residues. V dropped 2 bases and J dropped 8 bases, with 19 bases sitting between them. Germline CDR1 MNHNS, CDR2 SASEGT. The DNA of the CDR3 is TGTGCCAGCAGTGAATTCGGTCGGTCTAGCACGGATGAGCAGTTCTTC. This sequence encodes CASSEFGRSSTDEQFF.

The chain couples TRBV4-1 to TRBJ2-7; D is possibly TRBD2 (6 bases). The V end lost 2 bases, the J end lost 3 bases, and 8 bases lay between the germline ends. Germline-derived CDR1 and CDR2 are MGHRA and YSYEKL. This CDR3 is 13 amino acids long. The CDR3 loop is CASSQRERYEQYF. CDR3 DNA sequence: TGCGCCAGCAGCCAACGGGAGCGCTACGAGCAGTACTTC.

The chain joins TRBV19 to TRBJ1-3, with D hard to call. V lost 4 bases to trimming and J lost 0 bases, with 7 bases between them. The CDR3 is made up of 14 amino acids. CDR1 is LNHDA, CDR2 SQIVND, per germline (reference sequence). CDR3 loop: CASSRGGSGNTIYF. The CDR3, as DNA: TGTGCCAGTAGTAGGGGAGGCTCTGGAAACACCATATATTTT.

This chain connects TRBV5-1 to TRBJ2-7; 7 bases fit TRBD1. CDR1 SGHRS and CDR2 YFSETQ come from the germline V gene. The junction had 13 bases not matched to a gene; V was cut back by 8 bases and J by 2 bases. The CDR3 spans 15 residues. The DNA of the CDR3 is TGCGCCAGTAGCGACAGGGAGCGGATGGCCTACGAGCAGTACTTC. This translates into CASSDRERMAYEQYF.

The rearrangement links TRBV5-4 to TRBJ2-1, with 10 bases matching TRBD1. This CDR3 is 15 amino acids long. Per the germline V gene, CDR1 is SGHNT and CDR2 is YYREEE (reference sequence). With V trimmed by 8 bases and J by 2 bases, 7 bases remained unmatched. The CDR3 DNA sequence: TGTGCCAGTTCGGATGGACAGGGGGCCTACAATGAGCAGTTCTTC. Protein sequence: CASSDGQGAYNEQFF.

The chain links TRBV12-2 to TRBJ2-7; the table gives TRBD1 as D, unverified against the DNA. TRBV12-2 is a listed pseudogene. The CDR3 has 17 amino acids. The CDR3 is CASRLALWDRGCDEQYF. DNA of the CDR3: TGTGCAAGTCGCTTAGCCCTTTGGGACAGGGGCTGCGACGAGCAGTACTTC.

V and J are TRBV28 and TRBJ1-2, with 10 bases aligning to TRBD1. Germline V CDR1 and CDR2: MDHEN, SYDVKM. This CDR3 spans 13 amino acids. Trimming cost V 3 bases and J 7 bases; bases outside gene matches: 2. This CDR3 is CASSLGDRGGYTF. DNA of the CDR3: TGTGCCAGCAGTTTGGGGGACAGGGGTGGCTACACCTTC.

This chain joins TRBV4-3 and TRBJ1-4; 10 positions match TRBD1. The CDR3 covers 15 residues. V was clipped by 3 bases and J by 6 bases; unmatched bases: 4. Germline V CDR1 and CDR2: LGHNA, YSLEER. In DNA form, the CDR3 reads TGCGCCAGCAGCCAGGGGGACAGGGGTTATGAAAAACTGTTTTTT. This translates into CASSQGDRGYEKLFF.

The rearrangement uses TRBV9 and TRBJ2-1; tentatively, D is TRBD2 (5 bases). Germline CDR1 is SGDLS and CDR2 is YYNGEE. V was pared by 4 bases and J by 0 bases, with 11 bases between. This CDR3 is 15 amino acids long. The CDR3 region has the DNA TGTGCCAGCAGCAGAAGCGGACCCTCCTACAATGAGCAGTTCTTC. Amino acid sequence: CASSRSGPSYNEQFF.